The rows below give T cell receptor beta chains drawn from one sample of a study of blood T cell repertoires in COVID-19. The table came from immunoSEQ multiplex PCR; TCRdb's copy has only in-frame clones and leaves some out. The sample consists of tens of thousands of clones, 85% to 90% of them appearing once. The sequenced sample was peripheral blood. All receptors come from a human donor in a cohort sampled during active COVID-19. Both conserved end residues are part of each CDR3. A D gene is named only where the DNA matches it firmly. Clone size, where shown, is once, few, many, or a class for clones that have expanded.

V	length	D	size	J	DNA	CDR3
TRBV5-1	15	.	.	TRBJ1-3	TGCGCCAGCAGCTTGACCGGGACATCAAGAAACACCATATATTTT	CASSLTGTSRNTIYF
TRBV15	15	.	.	TRBJ2-2	TGTGCCACCAGCAGGTTCGGGTCGAACACCGGGGAGCTGTTTTTT	CATSRFGSNTGELFF
TRBV11-2	13	.	.	TRBJ1-5	TGTGCCAGCAGCTTATCTGAAGGGACATTCCAGCATTTT	CASSLSEGTFQHF
TRBV5-1	15	TRBD2	.	TRBJ2-7	TGCGCCAGCAGCTTGCTGACTAGCGACTCCTACGAGCAGTACTTC	CASSLLTSDSYEQYF
TRBV27	16	.	.	TRBJ1-2	TGTGCCAGCAGTACCACCCTAGGACAGCCTAACTATGGCTACACCTTC	CASSTTLGQPNYGYTF
TRBV7-9	16	TRBD2	.	TRBJ2-3	TGTGCCAGCAGCTTAGTACTAGCGGGAGGAGGGGATACGCAGTATTTT	CASSLVLAGGGDTQYF
TRBV6-4	13	.	few	TRBJ2-7	TGTGCCAGCAGCCTCCGGGGCTCCTACGAGCAGTACTTC	CASSLRGSYEQYF
TRBV5-6	14	.	.	TRBJ1-3	TGTGCCAGCAGCTTGAATCGCGGGGGGCGCACCATATATTTT	CASSLNRGGRTIYF
TRBV5-1	15	.	.	TRBJ2-7	TGCGCCAGCAGCACCGCGGCGGGGACCTCCTACGAGCAGTACTTC	CASSTAAGTSYEQYF
TRBV6-6	16	TRBD2	.	TRBJ2-3	TGTGCCAGCAGTTTACCTCTAGCGGGGGGGACAGATACGCAGTATTTT	CASSLPLAGGTDTQYF
TRBV19	15	TRBD2	.	TRBJ2-7	TGTGCCAGTAGTATAACTAGCGGGAACTCCTACGAGCAGTACTTC	CASSITSGNSYEQYF
TRBV5-1	20	TRBD1	.	TRBJ2-6	TGCGCCAGCAGCTTGAGGCTGGGTGACAGGGGCCTTTCTGGGGCCAACGTCCTGACTTTC	CASSLRLGDRGLSGANVLTF
TRBV2	14	.	.	TRBJ1-5	TGTGCCAGCAGTGATGGAGGTCCCAATCAGCCCCAGCATTTT	CASSDGGPNQPQHF
TRBV5-1	15	.	.	TRBJ2-1	TGCGCCAGCAGCTTGGGGTACTCTAGGCTAAATGAGCAGTTCTTC	CASSLGYSRLNEQFF
TRBV28	21	TRBD2	.	TRBJ2-1	TGTGCCAGCAGTTCGACAGGGGGGGATACCGGGACTAGCGGGAGACCTGGGGAGCAGTTCTTC	CASSSTGGDTGTSGRPGEQFF
TRBV19	15	TRBD2	.	TRBJ2-1	TGTGCCAGTAGTACTAGCGGGAGTTTAAGGGGTGAGCAGTTCTTC	CASSTSGSLRGEQFF
TRBV5-1	16	TRBD1	.	TRBJ2-5	TGCGCCAGCACCTCCTTGGGGACAGGGGTTCAAGAGACCCAGTACTTC	CASTSLGTGVQETQYF
TRBV11-2	13	.	.	TRBJ2-1	TGTGCCAGCAGCTTAACAGGTCTAAATGAGCAGTTCTTC	CASSLTGLNEQFF
TRBV5-1	16	TRBD1	.	TRBJ1-6	TGCGCCAGCAGCTGGCAAGGACAGGTGGAAAATTCACCCCTCCACTTT	CASSWQGQVENSPLHF
TRBV9	14	.	once	TRBJ2-2	TGTGCCAGCAGCGTAGGGCCCGACACCGGGGAGCTGTTTTTT	CASSVGPDTGELFF
TRBV4-1	15	TRBD1	.	TRBJ2-5	TGCGCCAGCAGCCAAGGGACAGGGGGCCAAGAGACCCAGTACTTC	CASSQGTGGQETQYF
TRBV19	13	.	.	TRBJ1-5	TGTGCGTCCCAGGCCTATAGCAATCAGCCCCAGCATTTT	CASQAYSNQPQHF
TRBV27	15	.	.	TRBJ1-5	TGTGCCAGCAGTTTATGGGCAGTTAGCAATCAGCCCCAGCATTTT	CASSLWAVSNQPQHF
TRBV24-1	16	TRBD2	.	TRBJ2-7	TGTGCCACCAGTGGCTCGATGGCTAGCGGCGTGAGCGAGCAGTACTTC	CATSGSMASGVSEQYF
TRBV28	12	.	.	TRBJ2-1	TGTGCCAGCAGTTTACCTAGCAATGAGCAGTTCTTC	CASSLPSNEQFF
TRBV19	14	TRBD1	.	TRBJ2-1	TGTGCCAGTAGTAGGACAGGGGAACTTTTCGAGCAGTTCTTC	CASSRTGELFEQFF
TRBV10-3	14	.	.	TRBJ1-2	TGTGCCATCAGTGCGGTACAGGTCGACTATGGCTACACCTTC	CAISAVQVDYGYTF
TRBV5-1	13	TRBD1	.	TRBJ1-2	TGCGCCAGCAGCAGGGACAGTAACTATGGCTACACCTTC	CASSRDSNYGYTF
TRBV9	15	.	.	TRBJ2-7	TGTGCCAGCAGCGTCTCCGACAGGAACTCCTACGAGCAGTACTTC	CASSVSDRNSYEQYF
TRBV7-9	13	TRBD1	.	TRBJ1-1	TGTGCCAGCAGAATAGGGACAGGGGTGGAAGCTTTCTTT	CASRIGTGVEAFF
TRBV19	15	.	.	TRBJ2-7	TGTGCTACCCGGGGAAGGGCGGGACGCTCCTACGAGCAGTACTTC	CATRGRAGRSYEQYF
TRBV24-1	15	TRBD1	.	TRBJ1-2	TGTGCCACCAGTGATCGGGACAGGGGGGAATATGGCTACACCTTC	CATSDRDRGEYGYTF
TRBV7-2	14	TRBD1	.	TRBJ2-5	TGTGCCAGCAGCTCTACCGGGACAGGCCTGACCCAGTACTTC	CASSSTGTGLTQYF
TRBV19	19	TRBD2	.	TRBJ2-4	TGTGCCAGTAGTCCTCCCCCTAAGCTAGCGGGATTAGCCAAAAACATTCAGTACTTC	CASSPPPKLAGLAKNIQYF
TRBV6-2/TRBV6-3	14	TRBD1	.	TRBJ2-5	TGTGCCAGCAGTTACGTAACAGGGGGGGAGACCCAGTACTTC	CASSYVTGGETQYF
TRBV6-6	14	TRBD2	.	TRBJ2-1	TGTGCCACCCAACTAGCGGGGACTAGAAATGAGCAGTTCTTC	CATQLAGTRNEQFF
TRBV24-1	14	TRBD1	.	TRBJ2-1	TGTGCCACCAGTGACCCGGGACAGGTGGGGGAGCAGTTCTTC	CATSDPGQVGEQFF
TRBV10-2	16	.	.	TRBJ1-2	TGCGCCAGCACCACTCGGGGGGCCCCAGATCTTTATGGCTACACCTTC	CASTTRGAPDLYGYTF
TRBV5-1	11	.	.	TRBJ2-7	TGCGCCAGCAGCAGCGATTACGAGCAGTACTTC	CASSSDYEQYF
TRBV5-1	15	TRBD2	.	TRBJ2-7	TGCGCCAGCAGCGTGACTAGCGGGAGTTCCTACGAGCAGTACTTC	CASSVTSGSSYEQYF
TRBV28	13	.	.	TRBJ2-7	TGTGCCAGCACCCGGCAGGGCTCCTACGAGCAGTACTTC	CASTRQGSYEQYF
TRBV27	15	TRBD2	.	TRBJ2-3	TGTGCCAGCAGCGCGTGGACTAGCGGGACAGATACGCAGTATTTT	CASSAWTSGTDTQYF
TRBV24-1	15	TRBD1	.	TRBJ2-7	TGTGCCACCAGTGATTTCGGGACAGGGAGTTACGAGCAGTACTTC	CATSDFGTGSYEQYF
TRBV27	14	.	.	TRBJ2-1	TGTGCCAGCAGTTTATCGTGGGGGCCCTATGAGCAGTTCTTC	CASSLSWGPYEQFF
TRBV6-5	15	TRBD1	.	TRBJ1-5	TGTGCCAGCAGCGCCGGGACAGGGTGGGTTCAGCCCCAGCATTTT	CASSAGTGWVQPQHF
TRBV25-1	18	TRBD2	.	TRBJ2-7	TGTGCCAGCAGTGAATATCTAGCGGGACTAGCGGGAGGCTACGAGCAGTACTTC	CASSEYLAGLAGGYEQYF
TRBV28	14	TRBD1	.	TRBJ2-1	TGTGCCAGCAGTCCTTCCCTTCCGGGACAGGCTCCGTTCTTC	CASSPSLPGQAPFF
TRBV24-1	17	TRBD2	.	TRBJ2-5	TGTGCCACCAGTGAGTCTAGCGGGAGGGCCGGTGGTGAGACCCAGTACTTC	CATSESSGRAGGETQYF
TRBV5-1	16	TRBD2	once	TRBJ2-2	TGCGCCAGCAGCTTGGCACTAGCGGGAGCAGCCGGGGAGCTGTTTTTT	CASSLALAGAAGELFF
TRBV11-2	15	TRBD1	once	TRBJ1-1	TGTGCCAGCAGCTCTGGACAGGGGATCCCCCTTGAAGCTTTCTTT	CASSSGQGIPLEAFF
TRBV2	14	TRBD1	.	TRBJ1-1	TGTGCCAGCAGGACCGGGACAGGGAACACTGAAGCTTTCTTT	CASRTGTGNTEAFF
TRBV28	13	TRBD1	few	TRBJ2-2	TGTGCCAGCAACGGACAGGTTCCCGGGGAGCTGTTTTTT	CASNGQVPGELFF
TRBV7-3	13	.	few	TRBJ2-2	TGTGCCAGCAGCTTCGCGAACACCGGGGAGCTGTTTTTT	CASSFANTGELFF
TRBV4-1	13	.	.	TRBJ1-2	TGCGCCAGCAGCAGGGAAAGGGGGTATGGCTACACCTTC	CASSRERGYGYTF
TRBV5-4	12	TRBD2	.	TRBJ2-1	TGTGCCAGCAGCATCCCACTAGCGGAGCAGTTCTTC	CASSIPLAEQFF
TRBV5-1	15	TRBD1	.	TRBJ1-5	TGCGCCAGCAGCCCGGAAGGGGGCGACCATCAGCCCCAGCATTTT	CASSPEGGDHQPQHF
TRBV5-1	14	TRBD1	.	TRBJ1-4	TGCGCCAGCAGCTTAGGGCAGGGGGCTGAAAAACTGTTTTTT	CASSLGQGAEKLFF
TRBV7-9	17	TRBD2	.	TRBJ2-3	TGTGCCAGCAGCCCGAGGAGGGCTAGCGGGAGCACAGATACGCAGTATTTT	CASSPRRASGSTDTQYF
TRBV6-4	10	.	.	TRBJ2-7	TGTGCCAGCATCAACTACGAGCAGTACTTC	CASINYEQYF